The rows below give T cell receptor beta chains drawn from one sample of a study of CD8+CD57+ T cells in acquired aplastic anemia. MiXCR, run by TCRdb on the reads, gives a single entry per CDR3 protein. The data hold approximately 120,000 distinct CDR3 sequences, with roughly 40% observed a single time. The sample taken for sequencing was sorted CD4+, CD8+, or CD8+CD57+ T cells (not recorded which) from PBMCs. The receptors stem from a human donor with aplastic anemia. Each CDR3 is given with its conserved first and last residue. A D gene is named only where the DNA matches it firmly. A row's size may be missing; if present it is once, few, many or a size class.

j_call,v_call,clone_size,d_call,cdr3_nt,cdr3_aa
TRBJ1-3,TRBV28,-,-,TGTGCCAGCAGTCCCTCTTTGGGCAGCCGAAACACCATATATTTT,CASSPSLGSRNTIYF
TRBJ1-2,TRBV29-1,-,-,TGCAGCGTTGAGGAGGGGCCCTTCTATGGCTACACCTTC,CSVEEGPFYGYTF
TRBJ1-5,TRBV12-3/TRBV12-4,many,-,TGTGCCAGCAGTTTACGGGGGTATAGCAATCAGCCCCAGCATTTT,CASSLRGYSNQPQHF
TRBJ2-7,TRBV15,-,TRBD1,TGTGCCACCAGCAGAGATCTGTCCCGGGACAGGGGACGCGAGCAGTACTTC,CATSRDLSRDRGREQYF
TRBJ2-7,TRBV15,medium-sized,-,TGTGCCACCTCCGGCAGCTACTACGAGCAGTACTTC,CATSGSYYEQYF
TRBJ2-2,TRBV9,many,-,TGTGCCAGCAGCGTAGGAACGGCGAACACCGGGGAGCTGTTTTTT,CASSVGTANTGELFF
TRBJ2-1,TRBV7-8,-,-,TGTGCCAGCAGTTCTTACCGGGACTTAGAGAGTGAGCAGTTCTTC,CASSSYRDLESEQFF
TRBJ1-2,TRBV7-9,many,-,TGTGCCAGCACCAAATCGGGGGGCAGGTTCTATGGCTACACCTTC,CASTKSGGRFYGYTF
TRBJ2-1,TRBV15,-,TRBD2,TGTGCCACCAGCAGAGGTCGGGGGGACCTCTCCTACAATGAGCAGTTCTTC,CATSRGRGDLSYNEQFF
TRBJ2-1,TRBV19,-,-,TGTGCCAGTAGTATGGGAGGGGGCGGTGAGCAGTTCTTC,CASSMGGGGEQFF
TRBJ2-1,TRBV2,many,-,TGTGCCAGCCGACAGACCATCTATGTGTTCTTC,CASRQTIYVFF
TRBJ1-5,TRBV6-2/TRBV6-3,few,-,TGTGCCAGCAGTTATTCCAGGGGATACGACAATCAGCCCCAGCATTTT,CASSYSRGYDNQPQHF
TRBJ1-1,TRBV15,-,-,TGTGCCACCAGCAGAGGAGGTCTGGTAGAAGCTTTCTTT,CATSRGGLVEAFF
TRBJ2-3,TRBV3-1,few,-,TGTGCCAGCAGCCAAGGGGGCCTCACAGATACGCAGTATTTT,CASSQGGLTDTQYF
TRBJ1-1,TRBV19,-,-,TGTGCCAGTAGTCGGGACTGGAACACTGAAGCTTTCTTT,CASSRDWNTEAFF
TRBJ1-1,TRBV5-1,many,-,TGCGCCAGCAGCCCTACGAGGGGGGGCACTGAAGCTTTCTTT,CASSPTRGGTEAFF
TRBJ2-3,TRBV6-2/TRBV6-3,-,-,TGTGCCAGCAGTTCTCCAGTCTGGGGGGCTGAAATCGGTACGCAGTATTTT,CASSSPVWGAEIGTQYF
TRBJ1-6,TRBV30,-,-,TGTGCCTGGAGTGTAGGTTCACCCCTCCACTTT,CAWSVGSPLHF
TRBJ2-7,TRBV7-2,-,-,TGTGCCAGCAGCTTATCGGCTGGGGGCGAGCAGTACTTC,CASSLSAGGEQYF
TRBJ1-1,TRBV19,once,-,TGTGCCAGTATTGTGGCAGGGGATTCTACTGAAGCCTTCTTT,CASIVAGDSTEAFF
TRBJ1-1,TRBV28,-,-,TGTGCCAGCAGTTTAATAGGAGGGCCTGAAGCTTTCTTT,CASSLIGGPEAFF
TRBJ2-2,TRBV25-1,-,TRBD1,TGTGCCAGCAGGGGAACCGGGACAGCTAACACCGGGGAGCTGTTTTTT,CASRGTGTANTGELFF
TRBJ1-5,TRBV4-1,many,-,TGCGCCAGCAGCCAAGATGGGCAGTTTAATCAGCCCCAGCATTTT,CASSQDGQFNQPQHF
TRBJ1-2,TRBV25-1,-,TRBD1,TGTGCCAGCAGTGAATCAGGGACAGAGATTAACTATGGCTACACCTTC,CASSESGTEINYGYTF
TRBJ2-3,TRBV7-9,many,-,TGTGCCGTCACAGATACGCAGTATTTT,CAVTDTQYF
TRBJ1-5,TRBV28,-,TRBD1,TGTGCCAGCAGCTCCGGGACAGGAGGTAGTCAGCCCCAGCATTTT,CASSSGTGGSQPQHF
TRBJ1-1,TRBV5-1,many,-,TGCGCCAGCAGCTTAGGGCCCACTGAAGCTTTCTTT,CASSLGPTEAFF
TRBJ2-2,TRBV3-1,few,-,TGTGCCAGCAGCCCCCTTACCGGGGAGCTGTTTTTT,CASSPLTGELFF
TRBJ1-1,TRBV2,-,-,TGTGCCAACAGCGAAGACCCGAACACTGAAGCTTTCTTT,CANSEDPNTEAFF
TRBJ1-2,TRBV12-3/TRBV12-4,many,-,TGTGCCAGCAGTCCGGTTGGGTTCTCCGGACCTTCAGGTGGCTACACCTTC,CASSPVGFSGPSGGYTF
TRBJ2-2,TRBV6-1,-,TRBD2,TGTGCCAGCAGCCGGACTAGCGGGGGGCAGGGCACCGGGGAGCTGCTTTTT,CASSRTSGGQGTGELLF
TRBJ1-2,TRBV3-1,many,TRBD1,TGTGCCAGCAGCACACAGGGGATCCCTCCCAGCTATGGCTACACCTTC,CASSTQGIPPSYGYTF
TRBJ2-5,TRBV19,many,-,TGTGCCAGTAGTGCGGGACGGGCGGAATTCGGGGAGACCCAGTACTTC,CASSAGRAEFGETQYF
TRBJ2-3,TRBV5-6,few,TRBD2,TGTGCCAGCCTTAGCGGGGGGAGAGATACGCAGTATTTT,CASLSGGRDTQYF
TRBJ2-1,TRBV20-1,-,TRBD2,TGCAGTGCTAGGTTATTTCGGACTAGCACCAATGAGCAGTTCTTC,CSARLFRTSTNEQFF
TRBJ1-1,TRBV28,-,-,TGTGCCAGCAGCTACCGGGACAAGGGGTTCTTT,CASSYRDKGFF
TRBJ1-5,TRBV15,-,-,TGTGCCACCAGCAATGGGGAAAGCAATCAGCCCCAGCATTTT,CATSNGESNQPQHF
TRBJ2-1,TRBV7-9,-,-,TGTGCCAGCAGCTTCGGGGACTACAATGAGCAGTTCTTC,CASSFGDYNEQFF
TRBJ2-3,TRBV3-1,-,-,TGTGCCAGCAGCCAACTCACCTCAGATACGCAGTATTTT,CASSQLTSDTQYF